A selection of T cell receptor beta chains follows, all from one sample in a study of cytomegalovirus exposure and HLA in healthy donors. Using immunoSEQ multiplex PCR, the repertoire was profiled, and TCRdb retains in-frame clones only, with some absent. The sample shows 95,000 to 150,000 clones, about 70% of them seen only once. The sequenced material came from PBMCs. These receptor sequences come from a woman in her fifties or sixties in good health and CMV-seropositive. CDR3s include the opening cysteine and the closing phenylalanine or tryptophan. The D gene is left open where the match is weak. The size entry is marked missing in some rows and otherwise reads once, few, many or a size class.

>TRBJ1-1|few|15|NA|TRBV19
TGTGCCAGTAGTGAGGGACTTTCGAAAGGGACTGAAGCTTTCTTT
CASSEGLSKGTEAFF
>TRBJ1-5|NA|13|NA|TRBV30
TGTGCCTGGAGTGTACGCGGGGGACAGCCCCAGCATTTT
CAWSVRGGQPQHF
>TRBJ2-2|NA|12|NA|TRBV28
TGTGCCAGCACCCTAGGTACCGGGGAGCTGTTTTTT
CASTLGTGELFF
>TRBJ1-1|NA|15|NA|TRBV9
TGTGCCAGCAGCAGACACAGGGATGCGAACACTGAAGCTTTCTTT
CASSRHRDANTEAFF
>TRBJ2-3|NA|19|TRBD2|TRBV7-9
TGTGCCAGCAGCAGCCACTGGACTAGCGGAACTTCTAGCACAGATACGCAGTATTTT
CASSSHWTSGTSSTDTQYF
>TRBJ2-3|NA|16|TRBD2|TRBV7-2
TGTGCCAGCAGCTCACTAGCGGGAGGGGTGGCAGATACGCAGTATTTT
CASSSLAGGVADTQYF
>TRBJ1-3|few|15|TRBD1|TRBV7-2
TGTGCCAGCAGTCGGGACAGGACCTCTGGAAACACCATATATTTT
CASSRDRTSGNTIYF
>TRBJ1-5|NA|13|NA|TRBV6-1
TGTGCCAGCCGACGTGGGGAGAATCAGCCCCAGCATTTT
CASRRGENQPQHF
>TRBJ1-5|few|17|NA|TRBV7-2
TGTGCCAGCAGCTTAGGGGGCGCAGGGTTTAGCAATCAGCCCCAGCATTTT
CASSLGGAGFSNQPQHF
>TRBJ2-7|NA|14|NA|TRBV5-1
TGCGCCAGCAGCTCTCTCGCAGGGACCTACGAGCAGTACTTC
CASSSLAGTYEQYF
>TRBJ1-5|few|15|NA|TRBV18
TGTGCCAGCTCATTTGCCACAGGGCAACGAGAGCCCCAGCATTTT
CASSFATGQREPQHF
>TRBJ2-3|medium-sized|15|NA|TRBV6-4
TGTGCCAGCAGTGACTCGAAAGGGGGCACAGATACGCAGTATTTT
CASSDSKGGTDTQYF
>TRBJ2-5|NA|14|NA|TRBV5-1
TGCGCCAGCGGGCAGAGTACACCCCCAGAGACCCAGTACTTC
CASGQSTPPETQYF
>TRBJ2-2|NA|16|TRBD2|TRBV5-1
TGCGCCAGCAGCCCCGGGGTCGCGGGAGCCAGCGGGGAGCTGTTTTTT
CASSPGVAGASGELFF
>TRBJ2-4|NA|17|TRBD2|TRBV5-5
TGTGCCAGCAGCTTGGTTGGACGAGCGGGAACCAAAAACATTCAGTACTTC
CASSLVGRAGTKNIQYF
>TRBJ1-6|few|13|NA|TRBV6-1
TGTGCCAGCAGTGAGCGGTTTAATTCACCCCTCCACTTT
CASSERFNSPLHF